The 23 T cell receptor beta chains given below trace back to one sample, sequenced in a study of T cell responses to AZD1222 COVID-19 vaccine. Assay: immunoSEQ multiplex PCR; the TCRdb copy retains only in-frame clones and omits some. Of more than 90,000 clones in the sample, 70% to 90% were seen once. The sample was peripheral blood, taken 28 days after the second AZD1222 dose. The receptors stem from an adult who received the AZD1222 COVID-19 vaccine.

The chain recombines TRBV10-3 with TRBJ1-1; tentative D call: TRBD1 (5 bases). Germline V lookup: CDR1 ENHRY, CDR2 SYGVKD. With 6 bases removed from V and 0 bases from J, the gap between germline ends came to 11 bases. The CDR3 is 14 residues long. Here the CDR3 reads CAISPLGVNTEAFF. DNA for the CDR3: TGTGCCATCAGCCCCCTGGGGGTGAACACTGAAGCTTTCTTT.

The chain has TRBV7-9 and TRBJ1-4; D ambiguous. The CDR3 contains 14 residues. V dropped 5 bases and J dropped 8 bases, with 15 bases sitting between them. Looked up from germline, CDR1 is SEHNR and CDR2 is FQNEAQ (reference sequence). DNA of the CDR3: TGTGCCAGCAGCCAGAACTGGGTTGGAGAAAAACTGTTTTTT. It translates to CASSQNWVGEKLFF.

Remarks on this clone: Other nucleotide sequences from this sample produce the same CDR3. The rearrangement links TRBV6-5 to TRBJ1-5; D ambiguous. V lost 2 bases and J 0 bases, leaving 2 bases between the germline ends. The CDR3 is made up of 13 amino acids. Germline CDR1 MNHEY, CDR2 SVGAGI. In DNA form, the CDR3 reads TGTGCCAGCAGTTACGGTAGCAATCAGCCCCAGCATTTT. Residues: CASSYGSNQPQHF.

J is TRBJ1-1 and V is TRBV5-5; 7 bases are shared with TRBD1. With 3 bases clipped from V and 0 bases from J, the junction kept 5 bases outside the gene matches. This CDR3 region has 15 residues. Germline values: CDR1 SGHKS, CDR2 YYEKEE (reference sequence). The CDR3 DNA reads as TGTGCCAGCAGCTACCATGACAGGGTGAACACTGAAGCTTTCTTT. Translated, it gives CASSYHDRVNTEAFF.

A word on this clone: This sample includes further DNA sequences coding for the same CDR3. The rearrangement joins TRBV20-1 to TRBJ1-2; the D is unclear. V was clipped by 3 bases and J by 4 bases, with 6 bases between them. The length of the CDR3 is 11 residues. Germline loops: CDR1 DFQATT, CDR2 SNEGSKA (reference sequence). The CDR3 sequence: CSASASYGYTF. The CDR3 coding sequence is TGCAGTGCTAGTGCGTCCTATGGCTACACCTTC.

This chain links TRBV9 with TRBJ1-2; the D gene is possibly TRBD1 (6 bases). CDR1 and CDR2 (germline): SGDLS, YYNGEE. The V end lost 3 bases, the J end lost 2 bases, and 11 bases lay between the germline ends. This CDR3 region has 14 residues. The CDR3 protein is CASSASTGNYGYTF. CDR3 bases: TGTGCCAGCAGCGCCTCAACAGGGAACTATGGCTACACCTTC.

This sequence joins TRBV2 and TRBJ2-7; 10 bases map to TRBD2. The germline gives CDR1 SNHLY, CDR2 FYNNEI. V shed 4 bases and J 2 bases; nucleotides not matched to a gene: 5. The CDR3 totals 15 residues. The CDR3 sequence: CASSGLAGITYEQYF. As DNA, the CDR3 is TGTGCCAGCAGTGGACTAGCGGGCATTACCTACGAGCAGTACTTC.

CDR3 nucleotide sequence: TGTGCCATCAGCTCGGGGACTCAGAACACCGGGGAGCTGTTTTTT. This encodes CAISSGTQNTGELFF. The chain is built from TRBV10-3 and TRBJ2-2; weak D call: TRBD2 (6 bases). The V end lost 6 bases, the J end lost 1 base, and 12 bases lay between the germline ends. CDR1 ENHRY and CDR2 SYGVKD come from the germline V gene. The length of the CDR3 is 15 residues.

The V and J genes are TRBV2 and TRBJ1-2; D gene ambiguous. The germline V and J ends were trimmed by 6 bases and 2 bases, with 10 bases remaining between them. Per germline, CDR1 SNHLY and CDR2 FYNNEI. CDR3 length equals 13 residues. CDR3 region: CASRDLANYGYTF. The CDR3 DNA reads TGTGCCAGCAGAGACTTGGCGAACTATGGCTACACCTTC.

The CDR3 loop reads CASSISGNTIYF. The CDR3 nucleotides are TGTGCCAGCAGCATAAGTGGAAACACCATATATTTT. V and J are TRBV7-9 and TRBJ1-3, with no clear D. Germline-derived CDR1 and CDR2 are SEHNR and FQNEAQ (reference sequence). With 5 bases removed from V and 3 bases from J, the gap between germline ends came to 5 bases. This CDR3 has 12 amino acids.

The chain has TRBV9 and TRBJ2-1; no reliable D call. CDR1 and CDR2 (germline): SGDLS, YYNGEE. Trimming pared 4 bases from V and 14 bases from J, leaving 19 bases between. The CDR3 is 13 amino acids. The CDR3 spells CASSSDFGVKKFF. As DNA, the CDR3 is TGTGCCAGCAGCAGTGACTTTGGGGTGAAAAAGTTCTTC.

The chain is built from TRBV28 and TRBJ1-2, with 7 bases lining up with TRBD1. J lost 2 bases, V lost 7 bases, and 7 bases had no gene match. Germline V lookup: CDR1 MDHEN, CDR2 SYDVKM. CDR3 length: 14 amino acids. The CDR3: CASNPMDRNYGYTF. The CDR3 bases are TGTGCCAGCAACCCGATGGACAGGAACTATGGCTACACCTTC.

The CDR3 spells CASSLSSSVDTQYF. Here the CDR3 DNA reads TGTGCCAGCAGTTTATCGTCTAGCGTTGATACGCAGTATTTT. The rearrangement uses TRBV27 and TRBJ2-3; maybe TRBD2 (6 bases). The V gene's germline CDR1 is MNHEY and CDR2 SMNVEV (reference sequence). Trimming left V 0 bases short and J 6 bases short, with 10 bases between. This CDR3 has 14 amino acids.

This clone appeared a few times. V and J are TRBV7-3 and TRBJ2-1; no firm D call. With 1 base removed from V and 7 bases from J, the gap between germline ends came to 5 bases. CDR3 size: 12 residues. The V gene's germline CDR1 is SGHTA and CDR2 FQGTGA. This chain's CDR3 is CASSLSGNEQFF. The CDR3, as DNA: TGTGCCAGCAGCTTAAGTGGGAATGAGCAGTTCTTC.

The chain employs TRBV28 and TRBJ1-1, with a tentative D call TRBD1 (5 bases). The germline V gene encodes CDR1 MDHEN and CDR2 SYDVKM. The CDR3 is 12 residues long. The V end lost 5 bases, the J end lost 8 bases, and 12 bases lay between the germline ends. CDR3 loop: CASSPQRGEAFF. CDR3 bases: TGTGCCAGCAGTCCGCAGAGGGGAGAAGCTTTCTTT.

This clone occurred once. The chain uses TRBV5-1 and TRBJ2-2; 12 nucleotides align to TRBD2. The CDR3 is 17 amino acids. Germline values: CDR1 SGHRS, CDR2 YFSETQ. V trimming: 2 bases; J trimming: 1 base; junction bases outside the gene matches: 3. The CDR3 is CASSFLLAGGNTGELFF. For the CDR3, the DNA is TGCGCCAGCAGCTTCCTACTAGCGGGGGGGAACACCGGGGAGCTGTTTTTT. Together with reference TRBV5-1 and TRBJ2-2, the CDR3 gives the full variable domain: KAGVTQTPRYLIKTRGQQVTLSCSPISGHRSVSWYQQTPGQGLQFLFEYFSETQRNKGNFPGRFSGRQFSNSRSEMNVSTLELGDSALYLCASSFLLAGGNTGELFFGEGSRLTVL.

The chain carries TRBV15 and TRBJ1-2; D perhaps matches TRBD1 (6 bases). V lost 5 bases, J lost 8 bases, and 21 bases lay in between. The germline V gene has CDR1 LNHNV and CDR2 YYDKDF (reference sequence). CDR3 size: 15 residues. CDR3 amino acids: CATSSAPAGEGGYTF. Written as DNA, the CDR3 is TGTGCCACCAGCTCGGCCCCGGCAGGGGAAGGCGGCTACACCTTC.

V and J are TRBV4-2 and TRBJ1-5; tentatively, D is TRBD1 (6 bases). Germline V lookup: CDR1 LGHNA, CDR2 YNFKEQ. The CDR3 runs 16 residues. V lost 4 bases, J lost 0 bases, and 13 bases lay in between. The CDR3 is CASSPNSQGSNQPQHF. DNA of the CDR3: TGTGCCAGCAGCCCCAACTCACAGGGTAGCAATCAGCCCCAGCATTTT.

V and J are TRBV29-1 and TRBJ2-7, with 7 bases fitting TRBD1. The CDR3 is 13 residues long. Unmatched junction bases numbered 7, after V lost 5 bases and J lost 3 bases. Germline V gene sequence: CDR1 SQVTM, CDR2 ANQGSEA. CDR3 DNA sequence: TGCAGCGTTTCCGGGACAGCCGACTACGAGCAGTACTTC. As protein: CSVSGTADYEQYF.

Only one count was recorded for this clone. The rearrangement links TRBV10-3 to TRBJ1-5; perhaps TRBD1 as D (5 bases). Per germline, CDR1 ENHRY and CDR2 SYGVKD. Trimming removed 0 bases at V and 2 bases at J, with 11 bases between. The CDR3 spans 16 residues. The CDR3 coding sequence is TGTGCCATCAGTGAGTCTAAGGACACGGGCAATCAGCCCCAGCATTTT. Its protein product is CAISESKDTGNQPQHF.

The chain is built from TRBV9 and TRBJ2-1; 8 bases agree with TRBD1. The V segment lost 6 bases and the J segment 3 bases; nucleotides outside the gene matches: 8. There are 15 residues in the CDR3. CDR1 SGDLS and CDR2 YYNGEE come from the germline V gene. The CDR3 sequence: CASTPRDRIYNEQFF. The CDR3 coding sequence is TGTGCCAGCACCCCCCGGGACAGGATCTACAATGAGCAGTTCTTC.

The chain is built from TRBV18 and TRBJ2-4, with D perhaps TRBD1 or TRBD2 (5 bases each). Germline CDR1 KGHSH, CDR2 LQKENI. CDR3 length: 15 amino acids. The germline V and J ends were trimmed by 4 bases and 8 bases, with 18 bases remaining between them. This CDR3 is CASSLLTSRGDIQYF. CDR3 nucleotides: TGTGCCAGCTCACTGTTAACCTCGAGAGGGGACATTCAGTACTTC.

The chain is built from TRBV27 and TRBJ2-7, with D possibly matching TRBD1 (5 bases). The CDR3 has 15 residues. CDR1 is MNHEY, CDR2 SMNVEV, per germline (reference sequence). V shed 3 bases and J shed 2 bases, with 14 bases lying between them. This chain's CDR3 is CASSFGRQGAYEQYF. CDR3 bases: TGTGCCAGCAGTTTCGGCCGACAAGGGGCCTACGAGCAGTACTTC.